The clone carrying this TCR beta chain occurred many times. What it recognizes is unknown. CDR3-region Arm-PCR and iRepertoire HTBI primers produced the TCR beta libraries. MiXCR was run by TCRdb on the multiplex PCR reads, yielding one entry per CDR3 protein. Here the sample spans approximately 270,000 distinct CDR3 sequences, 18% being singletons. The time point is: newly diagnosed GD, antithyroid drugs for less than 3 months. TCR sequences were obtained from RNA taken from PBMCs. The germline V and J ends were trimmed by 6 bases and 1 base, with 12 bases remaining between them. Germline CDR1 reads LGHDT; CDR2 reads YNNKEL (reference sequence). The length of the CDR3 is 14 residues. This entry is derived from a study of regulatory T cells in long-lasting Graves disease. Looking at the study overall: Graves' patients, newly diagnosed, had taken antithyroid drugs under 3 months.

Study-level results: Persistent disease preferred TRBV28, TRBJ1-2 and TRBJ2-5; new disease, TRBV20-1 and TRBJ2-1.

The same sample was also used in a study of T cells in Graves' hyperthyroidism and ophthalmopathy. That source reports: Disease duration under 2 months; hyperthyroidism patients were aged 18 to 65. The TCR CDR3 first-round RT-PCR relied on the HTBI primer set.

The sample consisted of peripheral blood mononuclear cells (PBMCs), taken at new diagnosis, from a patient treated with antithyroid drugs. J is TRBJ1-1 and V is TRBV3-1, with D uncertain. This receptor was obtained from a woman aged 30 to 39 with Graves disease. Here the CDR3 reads CASSQYGENTEAFF. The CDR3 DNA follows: TGTGCCAGCAGTCAGTATGGGGAGAACACTGAAGCTTTCTTT. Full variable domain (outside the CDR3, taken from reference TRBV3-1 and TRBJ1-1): DTAVSQTPKYLVTQMGNDKSIKCEQNLGHDTMYWYKQDSKKFLKIMFSYNNKELIINETVPNRFSPKSPDKAHLNLHINSLELGDSAVYFCASSQYGENTEAFFGQGTRLTVV.